These T cell receptor beta chains were read from a single sample in a study of cytomegalovirus exposure and HLA in healthy donors. Profiling relied on immunoSEQ multiplex PCR, and the TCRdb table lists in-frame clones only, not all of them. The sample has 65,000 to 80,000 clones, less than 95% seen once. The sample was PBMCs. These receptors all stem from a woman between 18 and 30 years old in good health and CMV-seropositive. The CDR3 runs from the conserved cysteine through the conserved F or W. D genes are given only for firm matches. Rows may omit the clone size; those that give it use once, few, many or a size class.

DNA: TGTGCCAGCAGTGCGGCAGAGGGTATGAACACTGAAGCTTTCTTT
CDR3: CASSAAEGMNTEAFF
size: once
J: TRBJ1-1
V: TRBV27
D: .

DNA: TGTGCCAGCAGCTCTTCCCTTGGGCTAAGGAGGACTGAAGCTTTCTTT
CDR3: CASSSSLGLRRTEAFF
size: once
J: TRBJ1-1
V: TRBV13
D: .

DNA: TGCGCCAGCAGCTTGGGCGGGGGGGCTAGCACAGATACGCAGTATTTT
CDR3: CASSLGGGASTDTQYF
size: .
J: TRBJ2-3
V: TRBV5-1
D: TRBD2

DNA: TGCGCCAGCAGCCCCGGGGAAGTTGGGAATCAGCCCCAGCATTTT
CDR3: CASSPGEVGNQPQHF
size: .
J: TRBJ1-5
V: TRBV5-1
D: .

DNA: TGTGCCAGCAGGGCAGAGAACACTGAAGCTTTCTTT
CDR3: CASRAENTEAFF
size: once
J: TRBJ1-1
V: TRBV6-4
D: .

DNA: TGCGCCAGCACGAAAACTTCAGACAGGGCCCAGGGGGCCCAGTACTTC
CDR3: CASTKTSDRAQGAQYF
size: .
J: TRBJ2-5
V: TRBV10-2
D: TRBD1

DNA: TGTGCCATCAGTGCCGGGGGGGCATACGAGCAGTACTTC
CDR3: CAISAGGAYEQYF
size: .
J: TRBJ2-7
V: TRBV10-3
D: TRBD2

DNA: TGTGCCAGCAGCGAGGCAGCGGGGAGCTACGAGCAGTACTTC
CDR3: CASSEAAGSYEQYF
size: .
J: TRBJ2-7
V: TRBV6-1
D: TRBD2

DNA: TGTGCCAGCAGCCAATCCCCCGGGACTAGCACAGATACGCAGTATTTT
CDR3: CASSQSPGTSTDTQYF
size: .
J: TRBJ2-3
V: TRBV16
D: .

DNA: TGTGCCAGCAGCTTGTTCCAGCGGGGGGTCCACGAGCAGTACTTC
CDR3: CASSLFQRGVHEQYF
size: .
J: TRBJ2-7
V: TRBV5-6
D: TRBD2

DNA: TGTGCCAGCAGTGCGCAGGGGGATCGTTCGGATACGCAGTATTTT
CDR3: CASSAQGDRSDTQYF
size: .
J: TRBJ2-3
V: TRBV6-5
D: TRBD1